This T cell receptor (beta chain) was recovered during a study of T cells in Graves' hyperthyroidism and ophthalmopathy. V was trimmed by 0 bases and J by 3 bases, leaving 8 bases between them. Germline-derived CDR1 and CDR2 are SNHLY and FYNNEI. This CDR3 has 14 amino acids. Study-wide results and caveats: Also found in blood were most expanded thyroid clonotypes above 0.001.

This clonotype was counted many times. Its matching antigen is unknown. Researchers took RNA transcripts and amplified the TCR beta CDR3 regions from them. The TCR CDR3 first-round RT-PCR relied on the HTBI primer set. TCRdb independently ran MiXCR on the multiplex PCR reads; one entry per CDR3 protein. The sample includes roughly 380,000 distinct CDR3 sequences, approximately 15% of them seen just once. The material sequenced was blood. The V and J genes are TRBV2 and TRBJ1-1; D is possibly TRBD1 (5 bases). This sequence was found in a woman aged 60-70 years with Graves' hyperthyroidism. The CDR3 here is CASSEARGHTEAFF. The CDR3, as DNA: TGTGCCAGCAGTGAAGCGAGGGGCCACACTGAAGCTTTCTTT.